Below, 19 T cell receptor beta chains from the same sample are listed, as sequenced in a study of blood T cell repertoires in COVID-19. Here immunoSEQ multiplex PCR was the method, and the copy in TCRdb shows in-frame clones only, minus some. This sample carries some 250,000 clones, roughly 88% of them seen once, and the ten largest clones take roughly 0.8%. The sample comprised peripheral blood. The origin of the receptors is a woman aged 30 to 39 with acute or convalescent COVID-19.

This chain links TRBV14 with TRBJ2-1; possible D gene TRBD2, 5 bases. The V end lost 4 bases, the J end lost 0 bases, and 16 bases lay between the germline ends. The CDR3 runs to 17 residues. Germline values: CDR1 SGHDN, CDR2 FVKESK. CDR3 DNA sequence: TGTGCCAGCAGCCGAACATCGGTAGCGATCTCCTACAATGAGCAGTTCTTC. This codes for CASSRTSVAISYNEQFF.

The gene calls are TRBV29-1 and TRBJ1-3; D is unclear. In germline, CDR1 is SQVTM, CDR2 ANQGSEA. The CDR3 is 12 residues long. Trimming cost V 7 bases and J 0 bases, with 7 bases left between them. This CDR3 reads CSATYSGNTIYF. In nucleotides, the CDR3 is TGCAGCGCGACCTACTCTGGAAACACCATATATTTT.

The V gene is TRBV5-6, the J gene TRBJ1-6; D not certain. The germline gives CDR1 SGHDT, CDR2 YYEEEE. V was cut by 2 bases and J by 9 bases, with 9 bases left in between. This CDR3 comprises 13 residues. CDR3 DNA sequence: TGTGCCAGCAGCTTACCGCCGGGTTCACCCCTCCACTTT. It translates to CASSLPPGSPLHF.

The rearrangement uses TRBV12-3 or TRBV12-4 and TRBJ1-2; no definite D call. V lost 7 bases and J 8 bases, leaving 17 bases between the germline ends. The CDR3 sequence is 13 residues long. Written as DNA, the CDR3 is TGTGCCAGCAATGTGGGAGTGGGATTCGGCTACACCTTC. Protein product: CASNVGVGFGYTF.

This chain uses TRBV4-1 with TRBJ2-7; TRBD1 aligns across 7 bases. The CDR3 contains 12 residues. J was trimmed by 7 bases and V by 4 bases; bases with no gene match: 4. Germline-derived CDR1 and CDR2 are MGHRA and YSYEKL. The CDR3 is CASSPPRGEQYF. For the CDR3, the DNA is TGCGCCAGCAGCCCGCCCAGGGGGGAGCAGTACTTC.

J is TRBJ2-5 and V is TRBV7-2; the match to TRBD2 covers 9 bases. CDR1 is SGHTA and CDR2 is FQGNSA in the germline V gene. CDR3 size: 16 residues. The V gene end was trimmed by 5 bases and the J gene end by 5 bases; junction bases not matched to a gene: 12. DNA of the CDR3: TGTGCCAGCAGCCCCCTGGGTAGCGGGAGAGTGGAGACCCAGTACTTC. Its translation: CASSPLGSGRVETQYF.

The chain is built from TRBV18 and TRBJ2-7; 8 bases align to TRBD1. The CDR3 length is 21 residues. Trimming took 2 bases from V and 2 from J; bases not matched to a gene: 23. Germline lookup yields CDR1 KGHSH and CDR2 LQKENI. The CDR3 coding sequence is TGTGCCAGCTCACCAATAGTAATTTTCGGACAGGGAGCTCCTAGGACCTACGAGCAGTACTTC. Its translation is CASSPIVIFGQGAPRTYEQYF. The full variable domain, rest sourced from reference TRBV18 and TRBJ2-7, is NAGVMQNPRHLVRRRGQEARLRCSPMKGHSHVYWYRQLPEEGLKFMVYLQKENIIDESGMPKERFSAEFPKEGPSILRIQQVVRGDSAAYFCASSPIVIFGQGAPRTYEQYFGPGTRLTVT.

The V call is TRBV19, the J call TRBJ2-5, with 10 bases lining up with TRBD2. This CDR3 spans 15 amino acids. With 3 bases clipped from V and 5 bases from J, the junction kept 6 bases outside the gene matches. From germline, CDR1 is LNHDA and CDR2 SQIVND (reference sequence). The CDR3 protein is CASSMPSGRGETQYF. The CDR3 DNA follows: TGTGCCAGTAGTATGCCTAGCGGGAGAGGGGAGACCCAGTACTTC. Full variable domain (rest looked up from reference TRBV19 and TRBJ2-5): DGGITQSPKYLFRKEGQNVTLSCEQNLNHDAMYWYRQDPGQGLRLIYYSQIVNDFQKGDIAEGYSVSREKKESFPLTVTSAQKNPTAFYLCASSMPSGRGETQYFGPGTRLLVL.

The J gene is TRBJ1-2, the V gene TRBV30; 8 bases match TRBD1. V dropped 4 bases and J dropped 1; count of bases not matched to a gene: 14. The CDR3 extends over 17 amino acids. Germline CDR1 is GTSNPN and CDR2 is SVGIG (reference sequence). This chain's CDR3 is CAWKYSSQGALNYGYTF. In nucleotides, the CDR3 is TGTGCCTGGAAGTACTCTAGTCAGGGGGCTCTTAACTATGGCTACACCTTC.

This chain connects TRBV18 to TRBJ2-7, with a weak D call TRBD2 (5 bases). Trimming took off 4 bases at V and 4 bases at J, with 14 bases between the two ends. CDR3 length equals 14 residues. From germline, CDR1 is KGHSH and CDR2 LQKENI. CDR3 residues: CASSLKNGKYEQYF. CDR3 in DNA: TGTGCCAGCTCACTGAAAAACGGGAAATACGAGCAGTACTTC.

The chain recombines TRBV6-2 or TRBV6-3 with TRBJ2-7; TRBD2 aligns across 10 bases. Germline CDR1 and CDR2: MNHEY and SVGEGT. This CDR3 is built from 17 residues. Trimming at V came to 4 bases and at J to 6 bases, leaving 15 bases not matched to a gene. The CDR3 DNA is TGTGCCAGCAGTTCTAGAAAACTAGCGGGAATTCCCTTCGAGCAGTACTTC. Translation: CASSSRKLAGIPFEQYF.

The table lists this clone with a count of one. The chain carries TRBV30 and TRBJ1-5; possibly TRBD1 for D (5 bases). The CDR3 runs 15 residues. Trimming took off 0 bases at V and 1 base at J, with 10 bases between the two ends. The germline V gene encodes CDR1 GTSNPN and CDR2 SVGIG (reference sequence). The CDR3 nucleotides are TGTGCCTGGAGTGTTGGATCAGGGAGCAATCAGCCCCAGCATTTT. Its translation is CAWSVGSGSNQPQHF.

The chain employs TRBV6-5 and TRBJ2-2, with TRBD2 matching over 10 bases. This CDR3 spans 13 amino acids. CDR1 MNHEY and CDR2 SVGAGI come from the germline V gene. V gave up 6 bases and J gave up 9 bases; unmatched junction bases: 4. The CDR3 bases are TGTGCCAGCAGACTAGCGGGAATCCGGGAGCTGTTTTTT. Residues: CASRLAGIRELFF.

The J gene is TRBJ2-4, the V gene TRBV13, with D possibly matching TRBD2 (5 bases). V was pared by 2 bases and J by 2 bases, with 16 bases between. Germline CDR1 reads PRHDT; CDR2 reads FYEKMQ (reference sequence). The CDR3 has 17 residues. The CDR3 region is CASSLRGGWESKNIQYF. CDR3 DNA sequence: TGTGCCAGCAGCTTAAGAGGCGGGTGGGAGTCCAAAAACATTCAGTACTTC.

The rearrangement joins TRBV30 to TRBJ1-1; perhaps TRBD1 as D (6 bases). Germline V gene data show CDR1 as GTSNPN and CDR2 as SVGIG (reference sequence). The CDR3 spans 13 residues. V shed 0 bases and J shed 1 base, with 6 bases lying between them. The chain's CDR3 is CAWSVQGNTEAFF. The CDR3 nucleotides are TGTGCCTGGAGTGTACAGGGGAACACTGAAGCTTTCTTT. Supplemented by reference TRBV30 and TRBJ1-1, the full variable domain reads SQTIHQWPATLVQPVGSPLSLECTVEGTSNPNLYWYRQAAGRGLQLLFYSVGIGQISSEVPQNLSASRPQDRQFILSSKKLLLSDSGFYLCAWSVQGNTEAFFGQGTRLTVV.

The V and J genes are TRBV20-1 and TRBJ2-1, with TRBD2 matching 10 bases. Germline V CDR1 and CDR2: DFQATT, SNEGSKA (reference sequence). The V segment lost 3 bases and the J segment 7 bases; nucleotides outside the gene matches: 6. CDR3 length: 14 amino acids. DNA of the CDR3: TGCAGTGCTAGTTCCAGCGGGAGGGCGAATGAGCAGTTCTTC. This translates into CSASSSGRANEQFF.

This chain uses TRBV24-1 with TRBJ2-1, with D perhaps matching TRBD1 (6 bases). The V and J ends lost 7 bases and 1 base respectively, with 13 bases between them. The CDR3 runs to 15 residues. The V gene's germline CDR1 is KGHDR and CDR2 SFDVKD. CDR3 DNA sequence: TGTGCCACCAGCAACAGGGTTGCATCCTACAATGAGCAGTTCTTC. Protein sequence: CATSNRVASYNEQFF.

The chain uses TRBV6-6 and TRBJ2-7; TRBD1 might be the D (6 bases). Trimming left V 5 bases short and J 6 bases short, with 14 bases between. The CDR3 spans 13 residues. From germline, CDR1 is MNHNY and CDR2 SVGAGI (reference sequence). The CDR3 nucleotides are TGTGCCAGCAGTCAAAAAGGACAGCGCGAGCAGTACTTC. Protein: CASSQKGQREQYF.

This sequence joins TRBV5-6 and TRBJ1-2; D gene unclear. V dropped 3 bases and J dropped 5 bases, with 14 bases sitting between them. The CDR3 runs 14 residues. Germline assignment: CDR1 SGHDT and CDR2 YYEEEE. CDR3 region: CASSSPGISYGYTF. The DNA of the CDR3 is TGTGCCAGCAGCTCTCCCGGGATTTCATATGGCTACACCTTC. Based on the CDR3 plus reference TRBV5-6 and TRBJ1-2, the full variable domain is DAGVTQSPTHLIKTRGQQVTLRCSPKSGHDTVSWYQQALGQGPQFIFQYYEEEERQRGNFPDRFSGHQFPNYSSELNVNALLLGDSALYLCASSSPGISYGYTFGSGTRLTVV.